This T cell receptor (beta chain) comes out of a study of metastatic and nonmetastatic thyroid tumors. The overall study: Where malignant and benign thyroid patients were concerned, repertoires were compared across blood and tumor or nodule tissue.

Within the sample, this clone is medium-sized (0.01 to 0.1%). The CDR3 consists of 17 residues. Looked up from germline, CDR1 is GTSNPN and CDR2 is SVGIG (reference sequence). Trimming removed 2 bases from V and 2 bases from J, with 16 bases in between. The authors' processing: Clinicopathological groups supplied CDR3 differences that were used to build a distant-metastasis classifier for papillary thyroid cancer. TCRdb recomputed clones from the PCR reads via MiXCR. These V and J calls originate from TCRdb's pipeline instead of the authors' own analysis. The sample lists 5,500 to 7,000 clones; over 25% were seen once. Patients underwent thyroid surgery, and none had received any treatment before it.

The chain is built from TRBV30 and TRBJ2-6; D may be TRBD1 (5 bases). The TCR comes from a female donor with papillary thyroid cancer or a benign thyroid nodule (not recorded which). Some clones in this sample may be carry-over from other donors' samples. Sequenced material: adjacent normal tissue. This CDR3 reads CAWSRPQGWPGANVLTF. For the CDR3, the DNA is TGTGCCTGGAGTCGCCCGCAGGGCTGGCCTGGGGCCAACGTCCTGACTTTC.